This T cell receptor beta chain stems from a study of T cells in Graves' hyperthyroidism and ophthalmopathy. Amplification targeted TCR beta CDR3 regions from RNA transcripts. Primed by the HTBI set, a first-round RT-PCR was run on the TCR CDR3. Each CDR3 protein gets one entry after TCRdb re-called the multiplex PCR reads with MiXCR. Of around 300,000 distinct CDR3 sequences listed, about 13% were seen once; the top ten hold almost 35%. The sample holds many counts of this clonotype. The receptor's source is a woman between 40 and 55 years old with Graves' ophthalmopathy. What was sequenced was blood.

The CDR3 DNA sequence: TGTGCCAGCAGCCCATTTAGGACAGGGGAGAACACTGAAGCTTTCTTT. It translates to CASSPFRTGENTEAFF. The chain uses TRBV7-2 and TRBJ1-1, with 9 bases identical to TRBD1. Per the germline V gene, CDR1 is SGHTA and CDR2 is FQGNSA. This CDR3 spans 16 amino acids. The V and J ends lost 5 bases and 1 base, in that order; junction bases with no gene match: 8.